This TCR beta chain was captured by sequencing in a study of shared clonotypes between healthy human individuals. About the study: CD8 memory received one plate per donor, CD8 naive two, CD4 memory three and CD4 naive three.

The CDR3 contains 16 residues. Germline CDR1 SGHDT, CDR2 YYEEEE. V was trimmed by 4 bases and J by 4 bases, leaving 18 bases between them. Broader study findings: There were few donors, and this limited the genetic and exposure-history diversity represented.

Recent acute infections and vaccinations were absent in the healthy HIV-negative adult donors. Libraries were prepared by immunoSEQ multiplex PCR; TCRdb keeps only in-frame clonotypes and omits some of them. This sample has about a million clones; around 76% occur once, and the top ten carry approximately 1.3%. As for this clone: What it binds is not known.

This TCR derives from a man younger than 35 in good health. This chain uses TRBV5-6 with TRBJ2-1; TRBD1 might be the D (6 bases). Sequencing used memory CD4+ T cells sorted from blood. Subset in this sample: CD45RA-negative fraction. CDR3 in DNA: TGTGCCAGCAGCGTGGACGGGACACGGACGTACAATGAGCAGTTCTTC. It yields the protein CASSVDGTRTYNEQFF.